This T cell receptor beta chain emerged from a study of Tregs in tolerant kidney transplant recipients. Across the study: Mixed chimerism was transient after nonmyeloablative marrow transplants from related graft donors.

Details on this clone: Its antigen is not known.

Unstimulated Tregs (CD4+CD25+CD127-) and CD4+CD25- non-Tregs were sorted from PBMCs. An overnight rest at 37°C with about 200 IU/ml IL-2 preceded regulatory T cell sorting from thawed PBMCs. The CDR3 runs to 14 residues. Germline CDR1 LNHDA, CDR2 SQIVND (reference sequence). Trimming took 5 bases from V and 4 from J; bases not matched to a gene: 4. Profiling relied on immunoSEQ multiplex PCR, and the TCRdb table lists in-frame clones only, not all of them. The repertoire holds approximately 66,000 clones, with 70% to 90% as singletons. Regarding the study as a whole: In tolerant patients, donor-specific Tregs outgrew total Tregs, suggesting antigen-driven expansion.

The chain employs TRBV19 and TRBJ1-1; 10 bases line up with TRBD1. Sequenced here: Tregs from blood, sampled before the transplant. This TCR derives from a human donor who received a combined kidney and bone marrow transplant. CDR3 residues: CASSGRTGGTEAFF. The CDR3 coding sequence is TGTGCCAGTAGTGGGCGGACAGGGGGCACTGAAGCTTTCTTT. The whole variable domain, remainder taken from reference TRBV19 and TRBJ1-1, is DGGITQSPKYLFRKEGQNVTLSCEQNLNHDAMYWYRQDPGQGLRLIYYSQIVNDFQKGDIAEGYSVSREKKESFPLTVTSAQKNPTAFYLCASSGRTGGTEAFFGQGTRLTVV.